The 29 T cell receptor beta chains in this list originate from one sample, sequenced in a study of cytomegalovirus exposure and HLA in healthy donors. The primer mix had 60 Vbeta and 13 Jbeta primers. Only in-frame clones appear in the TCRdb table, and some are missing; sequencing was by immunoSEQ multiplex PCR. The top ten hold 7.5% to 9.5% of the sample, which has approximately 81,000 clones, 70% to 80% seen once. The sequenced sample was PBMCs. These receptors came from a man between 35 and 55 years old in good health and CMV-seropositive.

The chain is built from TRBV5-4 and TRBJ2-7, with TRBD1 as a possible D gene (6 bases). V was shortened by 4 bases and J by 1 base, with 12 bases between the two germline ends. CDR3 length: 14 residues. Germline values: CDR1 SGHNT, CDR2 YYREEE (reference sequence). CDR3: CASSAAGASYEQYF. CDR3 in DNA: TGTGCCAGCAGCGCAGCAGGGGCGTCCTACGAGCAGTACTTC.

The genes are TRBV29-1 and TRBJ2-5, with D possibly being TRBD2 (6 bases). CDR1 SQVTM and CDR2 ANQGSEA come from the germline V gene. V lost 7 bases and J lost 1, with 16 bases in between. This CDR3 comprises 14 residues. This chain's CDR3 is CSALAGEAQETQYF. CDR3 sequence (DNA): TGCAGCGCCCTGGCCGGGGAGGCCCAAGAGACCCAGTACTTC.

This chain uses TRBV19 with TRBJ1-5; D may be TRBD1 (5 bases). In germline, CDR1 is LNHDA, CDR2 SQIVND (reference sequence). Deletions cut 1 base from V and 7 bases from J, with 8 bases between. The CDR3 sequence is 13 residues long. The CDR3 DNA follows: TGTGCCAGTAGTATAGGCGGGGGGCAGCCCCAGCATTTT. It translates to CASSIGGGQPQHF.

The rearrangement joins TRBV27 to TRBJ2-7; 7 positions agree with TRBD1. The CDR3 totals 13 residues. Per germline, CDR1 MNHEY and CDR2 SMNVEV (reference sequence). J was trimmed by 2 bases and V by 4 bases; bases with no gene match: 2. The CDR3 here is CASSSQGAYEQYF. The CDR3 DNA reads as TGTGCCAGCAGTTCCCAGGGGGCCTACGAGCAGTACTTC.

V and J are TRBV12-2 and TRBJ2-3; the table's D call TRBD2 went unverified against the DNA. TRBV12-2 counts as a pseudogene. The CDR3 loop spans 18 amino acids. For the CDR3, the DNA is TGTGCAAGTCGCTTAAGGGGAGGGACAACCACTAGCACAGATACGCAGTATTTT. Its translation: CASRLRGGTTTSTDTQYF.

J is TRBJ2-5 and V is TRBV7-8; 7 nucleotides line up with TRBD1. CDR3 length equals 14 residues. V lost 1 base to trimming and J lost 2 bases; unmatched junction nucleotides: 1. CDR1 is SGHVS and CDR2 is FQNEAQ in the germline V gene. As DNA, the CDR3 is TGTGCCAGCAGCTTAGGGACAGGACAAGAGACCCAGTACTTC. Amino acids: CASSLGTGQETQYF. Together with reference TRBV7-8 and TRBJ2-5, the CDR3 gives the full variable domain: GAGVSQSPRYKVAKRGQDVALRCDPISGHVSLFWYQQALGQGPEFLTYFQNEAQLDKSGLPSDRFFAERPEGSVSTLKIQRTQQEDSAVYLCASSLGTGQETQYFGPGTRLLVL.

V gene TRBV6-6 combines with J gene TRBJ2-7; no definite D call. There are 14 residues in the CDR3. CDR1 is MNHNY, CDR2 SVGAGI, per germline (reference sequence). V was clipped by 4 bases and J by 0 bases, with 10 bases between them. The CDR3 region has the DNA TGTGCCAGCAGTTCCCTACAGTCCTCCTACGAGCAGTACTTC. Translated, it gives CASSSLQSSYEQYF.

This chain's CDR3 is CATQGYSSQAFF. The CDR3 bases are TGTGCCACCCAGGGGTATTCGAGCCAAGCTTTCTTT. The genes are TRBV28 and TRBJ1-1; D may be TRBD1 (6 bases). The germline V and J ends were trimmed by 10 bases and 9 bases, with 18 bases remaining between them. Looked up from germline, CDR1 is MDHEN and CDR2 is SYDVKM. This CDR3 is built from 12 residues. Full variable domain (rest looked up from reference TRBV28 and TRBJ1-1): DVKVTQSSRYLVKRTGEKVFLECVQDMDHENMFWYRQDPGLGLRLIYFSYDVKMKEKGDIPEGYSVSREKKERFSLILESASTNQTSMYLCATQGYSSQAFFGQGTRLTVV.

This chain connects TRBV10-2 to TRBJ1-1; D is unclear. V shed 11 bases and J shed 1 base, with 17 bases lying between them. This CDR3 has 14 amino acids. Per the germline V gene, CDR1 is WSHSY and CDR2 is SAAADI. The CDR3 is CAGAEGSQNTEAFF. The CDR3 nucleotides are TGCGCCGGAGCTGAGGGAAGCCAGAACACTGAAGCTTTCTTT.

V usage is TRBV15 and J usage is TRBJ1-5, with D hard to call. CDR3 length: 14 amino acids. Germline V gene lookup returns CDR1 LNHNV and CDR2 YYDKDF (reference sequence). The V end lost 0 bases, the J end lost 2 bases, and 5 bases lay between the germline ends. The CDR3 sequence: CATSRDRGNQPQHF. For the CDR3, the DNA is TGTGCCACCAGCAGAGATCGGGGCAATCAGCCCCAGCATTTT.

As to this clone: Different DNA sequences within this sample yield the same CDR3. The rearrangement joins TRBV30 to TRBJ2-7, with TRBD1 matching over 11 bases. J was trimmed by 6 bases and V by 0 bases; bases with no gene match: 4. The CDR3 totals 14 residues. Germline values: CDR1 GTSNPN, CDR2 SVGIG (reference sequence). Here the CDR3 DNA reads TGTGCCTGGAGTGTACACGGGACAGGGGGCGAGCAGTACTTC. Encoded protein: CAWSVHGTGGEQYF.

V and J are TRBV27 and TRBJ1-2; 10 bases map to TRBD1. Germline V gene data show CDR1 as MNHEY and CDR2 as SMNVEV (reference sequence). This CDR3 comprises 14 residues. With V trimmed by 6 bases and J by 8 bases, 9 bases remained unmatched. As DNA, the CDR3 is TGTGCCAGCAGCGGGACAGGGGTATTAAGAGGCTACACCTTC. It codes for CASSGTGVLRGYTF.

V gene TRBV27 combines with J gene TRBJ2-1; 9 nucleotides align to TRBD1. The CDR3 covers 19 residues. Trimming took 6 bases from V and 2 from J; bases not matched to a gene: 17. Germline CDR1 is MNHEY and CDR2 is SMNVEV (reference sequence). The CDR3 is CASRPPGTGLLAAYNEQFF. DNA for the CDR3: TGTGCCAGCAGGCCCCCCGGGACAGGGTTACTAGCAGCCTACAATGAGCAGTTCTTC.

This chain uses TRBV6-5 with TRBJ2-2; 11 nucleotides agree with TRBD2. This CDR3 has 14 amino acids. Germline V gene data show CDR1 as MNHEY and CDR2 as SVGAGI. With V trimmed by 8 bases and J by 5 bases, 4 bases remained unmatched. Here the CDR3 DNA reads TGTGCCAGCCGGACTAGCGGGCCGACCGGGGAGCTGTTTTTT. The encoded protein is CASRTSGPTGELFF.

V usage is TRBV30 and J usage is TRBJ1-3; TRBD1 matches at 8 bases. Losses at the gene ends were 2 bases for V and 3 bases for J; bases not matched to a gene: 3. The CDR3 has 14 residues. Germline lookup yields CDR1 GTSNPN and CDR2 SVGIG (reference sequence). The CDR3 coding sequence is TGTGCCTGGAGTCCAGGGGGCTATGGAAACACCATATATTTT. Its translation is CAWSPGGYGNTIYF.

This clone was counted only a few times. The CDR3 bases are TGTGCCAGCAGTTCCGGGGACACCATTTCCTACAATGAGCAGTTCTTC. It is translated as CASSSGDTISYNEQFF. The rearrangement links TRBV28 to TRBJ2-1; tentative D call: TRBD1 (6 bases). In germline, CDR1 is MDHEN, CDR2 SYDVKM. This CDR3 spans 16 amino acids. V shed 4 bases and J shed 1 base, with 14 bases lying between them.

This clone was picked up a small number of times. The junction shows a germline mismatch at one end, possibly a read error. The rearrangement links TRBV5-1 to TRBJ2-4; 8 bases align to TRBD2. The CDR3 is 19 amino acids. Germline lookup yields CDR1 SGHRS and CDR2 YFSETQ. DNA for the CDR3: TGCGCCAGCACCTTGGGATGGCTAGCGGGCGGGGGGGCCAAAAACATTCAGTACTTC. It is translated as CASTLGWLAGGGAKNIQYF.

The V gene is TRBV2, the J gene TRBJ2-5; 14 positions agree with TRBD2. Unmatched junction bases numbered 7, after V lost 6 bases and J lost 4 bases. This CDR3 contains 16 residues. Germline-derived CDR1 and CDR2 are SNHLY and FYNNEI. CDR3 nucleotide sequence: TGTGCCAGCAGGCTGACTAGCGGGAGGGCCAGAGAGACCCAGTACTTC. Protein sequence: CASRLTSGRARETQYF.

This clone was counted only a few times. The chain's CDR3 is CASSYYRNTEAFF. Written as DNA, the CDR3 is TGTGCCAGTAGTTATTACAGGAACACTGAAGCTTTCTTT. The rearrangement joins TRBV19 to TRBJ1-1; D is ambiguous. Trimming took 5 bases from V and 1 from J, leaving 8 bases between them. The germline CDR1 and CDR2 sequences are LNHDA and SQIVND (reference sequence). This CDR3 has 13 amino acids.

The chain combines TRBV5-1 with TRBJ2-7; D remains ambiguous. Between the trimmed V and J ends, which lost 5 bases and 1 base, there was a span of 10 bases. The CDR3 contains 13 residues. Germline V gene sequence: CDR1 SGHRS, CDR2 YFSETQ. Written as DNA, the CDR3 is TGCGCCAGCAGTCTGGAACAGTCCTACGAGCAGTACTTC. This gives the protein CASSLEQSYEQYF.

On this clone itself: At the DNA level, this CDR3 is encoded by other sequences in the same sample as well. The CDR3 sequence: CASSRTGGWDSYEQYF. The CDR3 DNA sequence: TGCGCCAGCAGCCGGACAGGGGGGTGGGACTCCTACGAGCAGTACTTC. J is TRBJ2-7 and V is TRBV5-1; the match to TRBD1 covers 10 bases. The ends lost 4 bases at V and 0 bases at J; junction bases unmatched: 7. Germline CDR1 reads SGHRS; CDR2 reads YFSETQ. The CDR3 is made up of 16 amino acids.

This clone was counted many times. The chain uses TRBV5-4 and TRBJ1-5, with 9 nucleotides matching TRBD1. CDR1 is SGHNT and CDR2 is YYREEE in the germline V gene (reference sequence). The V segment lost 0 bases and the J segment 3 bases; nucleotides outside the gene matches: 4. The CDR3 loop spans 16 amino acids. The CDR3 DNA reads TGTGCCAGCAGCTTGGGAGGGACAGGGACCAATCAGCCCCAGCATTTT. Encoded protein: CASSLGGTGTNQPQHF.

The chain's CDR3 is CASSLTGGDTQYF. CDR3 bases: TGTGCCAGCAGCTTAACAGGGGGAGATACGCAGTATTTT. The rearrangement links TRBV5-4 to TRBJ2-3; 8 bases fit TRBD1. Trimming removed 2 bases from V and 5 bases from J; junction bases left unmatched: 1. Germline assignment: CDR1 SGHNT and CDR2 YYREEE (reference sequence). The CDR3 covers 13 residues.

This clone came up a few times. The CDR3 DNA sequence: TGTGCCAGCAGCCCTAGACAGCGGGAGGGTTTACAAGAGACCCAGTACTTC. As protein: CASSPRQREGLQETQYF. The chain combines TRBV14 with TRBJ2-5; 10 bases are a match to TRBD2. Trimming removed 4 bases from V and 2 bases from J; junction bases left unmatched: 10. The germline V gene has CDR1 SGHDN and CDR2 FVKESK. The CDR3 extends over 17 amino acids.

This clone came up a few times. The chain links TRBV5-1 to TRBJ2-3; TRBD1 might be the D (6 bases). V lost 2 bases and J 3 bases, leaving 19 bases between the germline ends. In germline, CDR1 is SGHRS, CDR2 YFSETQ. The length of the CDR3 is 17 residues. This chain's CDR3 is CASSFSLTGFGTDTQYF. The CDR3 nucleotides are TGCGCCAGCAGCTTTTCCCTTACAGGGTTTGGTACAGATACGCAGTATTTT.

V usage is TRBV9 and J usage is TRBJ1-1; no clear D. Germline assignment: CDR1 SGDLS and CDR2 YYNGEE. This CDR3 spans 13 amino acids. Trimming stripped 0 bases from V and 6 bases from J, with 9 bases between. CDR3 DNA sequence: TGTGCCAGCAGCGTAGCCTGGGCGTCTGAAGCTTTCTTT. Its translation is CASSVAWASEAFF.

This clone was recorded a few times. The chain carries TRBV7-9 and TRBJ2-1, with D maybe TRBD2 (5 bases). The germline V gene encodes CDR1 SEHNR and CDR2 FQNEAQ (reference sequence). This CDR3 is 18 amino acids long. The V end lost 1 base, the J end lost 0 bases, and 16 bases lay between the germline ends. CDR3 coding DNA: TGTGCCAGCAGCTTAGAAGCCCTAGCCCTGAGCTCCTACAATGAGCAGTTCTTC. This sequence encodes CASSLEALALSSYNEQFF.

V is TRBV4-3 and J is TRBJ2-3, with no clear D. The CDR3 length is 16 residues. V lost 1 base, J lost 3 bases, and 14 bases lay in between. Looked up from germline, CDR1 is LGHNA and CDR2 is YSLEER. CDR3 sequence reads: CASSQVPPPTTDTQYF. The CDR3, as DNA: TGCGCCAGCAGCCAAGTCCCCCCCCCAACTACAGATACGCAGTATTTT.

This sequence joins TRBV7-3 and TRBJ2-2, with 9 bases matching TRBD1. The germline CDR1 and CDR2 sequences are SGHTA and FQGTGA. This CDR3 is built from 14 residues. J gave up 7 bases and V 5 bases, and 5 bases lay outside the gene matches. CDR3 DNA sequence: TGTGCCAGCAGCATACAGGGGGCTAGCGGGGAGCTGTTTTTT. It encodes CASSIQGASGELFF.